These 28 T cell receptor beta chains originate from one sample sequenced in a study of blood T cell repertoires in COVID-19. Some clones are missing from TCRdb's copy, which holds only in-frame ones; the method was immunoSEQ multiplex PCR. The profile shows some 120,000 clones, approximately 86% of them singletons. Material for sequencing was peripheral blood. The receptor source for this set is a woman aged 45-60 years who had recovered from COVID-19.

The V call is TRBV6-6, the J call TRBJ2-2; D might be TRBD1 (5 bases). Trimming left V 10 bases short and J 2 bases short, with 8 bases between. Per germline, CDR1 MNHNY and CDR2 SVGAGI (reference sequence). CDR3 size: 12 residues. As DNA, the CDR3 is TGTGCCACCGGACAAAACACCGGGGAGCTGTTTTTT. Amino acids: CATGQNTGELFF.

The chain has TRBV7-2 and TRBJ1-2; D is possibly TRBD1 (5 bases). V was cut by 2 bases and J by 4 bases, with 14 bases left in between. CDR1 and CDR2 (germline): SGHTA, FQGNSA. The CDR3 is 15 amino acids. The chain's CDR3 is CASSLFGGVSYGYTF. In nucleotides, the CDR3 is TGTGCCAGCAGCTTATTCGGGGGGGTGAGCTATGGCTACACCTTC.

Here the CDR3 reads CASSGLAGYEQFF. For the CDR3, the DNA is TGCGCCAGCAGTGGACTAGCGGGGTATGAGCAGTTCTTC. The rearrangement links TRBV10-2 to TRBJ2-1; 11 nucleotides line up with TRBD2. Germline V gives CDR1 WSHSY, CDR2 SAAADI. The CDR3 covers 13 residues. V lost 4 bases and J lost 8; bases outside the gene matches: 1.

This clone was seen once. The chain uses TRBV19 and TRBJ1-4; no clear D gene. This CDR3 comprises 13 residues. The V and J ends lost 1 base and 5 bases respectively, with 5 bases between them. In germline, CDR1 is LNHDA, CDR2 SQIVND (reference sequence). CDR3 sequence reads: CASSIVGNEKLFF. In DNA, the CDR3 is TGTGCCAGTAGTATAGTCGGGAATGAAAAACTGTTTTTT.

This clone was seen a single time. This CDR3 reads CASSSIRTVNTGELFF. CDR3 coding DNA: TGTGCCAGCAGCTCGATCCGGACAGTGAACACCGGGGAGCTGTTTTTT. V gene TRBV5-6 combines with J gene TRBJ2-2; D perhaps matches TRBD1 (6 bases). Per germline, CDR1 SGHDT and CDR2 YYEEEE. Trimming removed 3 bases at V and 1 base at J, with 13 bases between. This CDR3 has 16 residues. Filled out from reference TRBV5-6 and TRBJ2-2, the complete variable domain reads DAGVTQSPTHLIKTRGQQVTLRCSPKSGHDTVSWYQQALGQGPQFIFQYYEEEERQRGNFPDRFSGHQFPNYSSELNVNALLLGDSALYLCASSSIRTVNTGELFFGEGSRLTVL.

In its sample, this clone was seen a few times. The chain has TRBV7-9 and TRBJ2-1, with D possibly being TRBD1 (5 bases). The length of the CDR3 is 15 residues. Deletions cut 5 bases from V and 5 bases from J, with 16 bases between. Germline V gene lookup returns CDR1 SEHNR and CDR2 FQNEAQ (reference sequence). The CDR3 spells CASSRAGQGHNEQFF. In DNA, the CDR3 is TGTGCCAGCAGCCGAGCTGGTCAGGGTCACAATGAGCAGTTCTTC.

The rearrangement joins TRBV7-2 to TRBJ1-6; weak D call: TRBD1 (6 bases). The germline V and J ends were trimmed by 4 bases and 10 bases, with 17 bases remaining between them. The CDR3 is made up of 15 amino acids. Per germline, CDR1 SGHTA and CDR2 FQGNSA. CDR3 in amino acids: CASSSTGTLSSPLHF. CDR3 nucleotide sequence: TGTGCCAGCAGCTCCACCGGGACACTTAGCTCACCCCTCCACTTT.

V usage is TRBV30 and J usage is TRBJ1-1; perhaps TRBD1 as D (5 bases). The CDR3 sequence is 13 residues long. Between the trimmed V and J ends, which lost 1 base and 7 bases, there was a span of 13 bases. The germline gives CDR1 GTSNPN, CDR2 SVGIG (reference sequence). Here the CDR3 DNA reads TGTGCCTGGAGTGCGGGGGGTGCGGTTGAAGCTTTCTTT. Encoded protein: CAWSAGGAVEAFF.

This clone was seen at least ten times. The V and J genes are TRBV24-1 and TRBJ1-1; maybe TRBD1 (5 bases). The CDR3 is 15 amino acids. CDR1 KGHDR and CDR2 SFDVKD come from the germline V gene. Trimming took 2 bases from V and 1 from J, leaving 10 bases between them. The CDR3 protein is CATSDSRGGNTEAFF. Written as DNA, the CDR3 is TGTGCCACCAGTGATTCCCGGGGGGGGAACACTGAAGCTTTCTTT.

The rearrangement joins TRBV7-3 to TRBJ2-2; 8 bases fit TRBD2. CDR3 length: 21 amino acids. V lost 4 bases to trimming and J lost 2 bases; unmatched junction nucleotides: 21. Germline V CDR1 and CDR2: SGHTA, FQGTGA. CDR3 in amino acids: CASSSIRLTSGVFPNTGELFF. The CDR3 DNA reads TGTGCCAGCAGCTCTATACGCCTCACTAGCGGCGTTTTCCCAAACACCGGGGAGCTGTTTTTT.

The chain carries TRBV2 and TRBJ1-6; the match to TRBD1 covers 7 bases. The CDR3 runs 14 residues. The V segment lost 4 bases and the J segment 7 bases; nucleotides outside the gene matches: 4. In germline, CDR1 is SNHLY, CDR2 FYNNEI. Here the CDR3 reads CASSAGTENSPLHF. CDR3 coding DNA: TGTGCCAGCAGTGCCGGGACAGAAAATTCACCCCTCCACTTT.

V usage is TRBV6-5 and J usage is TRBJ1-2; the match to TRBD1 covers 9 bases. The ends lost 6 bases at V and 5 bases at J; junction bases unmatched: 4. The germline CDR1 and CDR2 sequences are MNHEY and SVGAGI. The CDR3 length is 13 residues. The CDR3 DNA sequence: TGTGCCAGCAGCAGGACAGGGGAGTATGGCTACACCTTC. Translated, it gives CASSRTGEYGYTF.

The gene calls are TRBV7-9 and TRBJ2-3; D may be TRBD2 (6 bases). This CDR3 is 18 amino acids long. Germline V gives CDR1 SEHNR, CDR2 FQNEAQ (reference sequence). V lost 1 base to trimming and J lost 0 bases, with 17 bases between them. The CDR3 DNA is TGTGCCAGCAGCTTAGTTCCCTTTAGCGGAGCCAGCACAGATACGCAGTATTTT. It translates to CASSLVPFSGASTDTQYF. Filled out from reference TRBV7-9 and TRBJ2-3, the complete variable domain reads DTGVSQNPRHKITKRGQNVTFRCDPISEHNRLYWYRQTLGQGPEFLTYFQNEAQLEKSRLLSDRFSAERPKGSFSTLEIQRTEQGDSAMYLCASSLVPFSGASTDTQYFGPGTRLTVL.

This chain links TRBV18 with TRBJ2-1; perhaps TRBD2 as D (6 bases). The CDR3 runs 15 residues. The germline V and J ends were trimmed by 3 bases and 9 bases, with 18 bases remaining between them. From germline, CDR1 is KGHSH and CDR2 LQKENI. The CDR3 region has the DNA TGTGCCAGCTCACCGGACAACATATTTAGCGGTGAGCAGTTCTTC. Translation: CASSPDNIFSGEQFF. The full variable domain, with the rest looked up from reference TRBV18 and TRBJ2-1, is NAGVMQNPRHLVRRRGQEARLRCSPMKGHSHVYWYRQLPEEGLKFMVYLQKENIIDESGMPKERFSAEFPKEGPSILRIQQVVRGDSAAYFCASSPDNIFSGEQFFGPGTRLTVL.

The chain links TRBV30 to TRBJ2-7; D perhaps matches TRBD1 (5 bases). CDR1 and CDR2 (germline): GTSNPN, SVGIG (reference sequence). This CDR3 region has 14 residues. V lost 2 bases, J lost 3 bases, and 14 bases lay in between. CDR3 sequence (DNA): TGTGCCTGGAGTCAAGGGGCCGGAAACTACGAGCAGTACTTC. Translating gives CAWSQGAGNYEQYF.

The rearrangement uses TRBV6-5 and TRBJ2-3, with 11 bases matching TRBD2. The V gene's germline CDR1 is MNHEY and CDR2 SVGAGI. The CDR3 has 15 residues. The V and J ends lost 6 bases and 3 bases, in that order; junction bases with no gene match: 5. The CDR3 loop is CASRNSGRATDTQYF. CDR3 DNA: TGTGCCAGCAGAAATAGCGGGAGGGCGACAGATACGCAGTATTTT.

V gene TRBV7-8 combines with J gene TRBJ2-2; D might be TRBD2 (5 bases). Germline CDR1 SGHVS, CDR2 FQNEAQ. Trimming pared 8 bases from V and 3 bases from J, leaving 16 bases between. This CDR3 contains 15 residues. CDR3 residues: CASSISRGYTGELFF. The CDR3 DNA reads TGTGCCAGCTCTATCAGTCGGGGATACACCGGGGAGCTGTTTTTT.

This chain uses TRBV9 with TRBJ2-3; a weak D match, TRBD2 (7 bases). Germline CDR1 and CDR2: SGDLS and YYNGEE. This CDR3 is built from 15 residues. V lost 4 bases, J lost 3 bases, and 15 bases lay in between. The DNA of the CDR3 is TGTGCCAGCAGCCCCCGCGGGGGCGCGACAGATACGCAGTATTTT. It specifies CASSPRGGATDTQYF.

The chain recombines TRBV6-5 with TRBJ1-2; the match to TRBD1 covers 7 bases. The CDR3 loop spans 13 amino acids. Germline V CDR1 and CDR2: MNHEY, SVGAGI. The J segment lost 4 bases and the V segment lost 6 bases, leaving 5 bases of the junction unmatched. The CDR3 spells CASSLDRVYGYTF. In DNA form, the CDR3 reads TGTGCCAGCAGCCTTGACAGGGTCTATGGCTACACCTTC.

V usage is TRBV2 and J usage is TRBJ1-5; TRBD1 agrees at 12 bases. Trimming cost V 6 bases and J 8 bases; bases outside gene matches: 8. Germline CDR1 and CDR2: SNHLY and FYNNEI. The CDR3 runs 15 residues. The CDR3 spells CASRGTGGFGEPQHF. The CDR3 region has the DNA TGTGCCAGCAGAGGGACAGGGGGCTTTGGGGAGCCCCAGCATTTT.

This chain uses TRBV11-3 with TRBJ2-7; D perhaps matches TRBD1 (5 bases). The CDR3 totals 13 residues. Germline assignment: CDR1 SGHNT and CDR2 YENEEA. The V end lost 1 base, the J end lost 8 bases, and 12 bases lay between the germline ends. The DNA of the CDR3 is TGTGCCAGCAGCTTAGGCAGGGCCGATCAGCAGTACTTC. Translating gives CASSLGRADQQYF. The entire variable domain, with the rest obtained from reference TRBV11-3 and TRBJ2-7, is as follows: EAGVVQSPRYKIIEKKQPVAFWCNPISGHNTLYWYLQNLGQGPELLIRYENEEAVDDSQLPKDRFSAERLKGVDSTLKIQPAELGDSAVYLCASSLGRADQQYFGPGTRLTVT.

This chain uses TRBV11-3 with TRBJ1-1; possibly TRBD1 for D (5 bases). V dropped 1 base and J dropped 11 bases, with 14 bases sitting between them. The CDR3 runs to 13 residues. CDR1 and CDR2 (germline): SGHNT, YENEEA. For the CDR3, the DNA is TGTGCCAGCAGCTTAGTTCGGAGGGACTCGGCTTTCTTT. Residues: CASSLVRRDSAFF.

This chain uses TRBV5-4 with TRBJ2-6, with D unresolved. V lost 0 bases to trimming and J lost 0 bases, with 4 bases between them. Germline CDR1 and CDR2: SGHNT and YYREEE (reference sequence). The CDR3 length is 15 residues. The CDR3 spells CASSLGGSGANVLTF. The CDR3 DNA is TGTGCCAGCAGCTTGGGAGGCTCTGGGGCCAACGTCCTGACTTTC.

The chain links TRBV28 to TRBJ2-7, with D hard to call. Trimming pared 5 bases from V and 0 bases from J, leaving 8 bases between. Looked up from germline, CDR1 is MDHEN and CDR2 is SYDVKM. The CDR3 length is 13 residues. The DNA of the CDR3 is TGTGCCAGCAGTCCCGCTAACTCCTACGAGCAGTACTTC. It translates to CASSPANSYEQYF. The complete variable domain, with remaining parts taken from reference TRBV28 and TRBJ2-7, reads DVKVTQSSRYLVKRTGEKVFLECVQDMDHENMFWYRQDPGLGLRLIYFSYDVKMKEKGDIPEGYSVSREKKERFSLILESASTNQTSMYLCASSPANSYEQYFGPGTRLTVT.

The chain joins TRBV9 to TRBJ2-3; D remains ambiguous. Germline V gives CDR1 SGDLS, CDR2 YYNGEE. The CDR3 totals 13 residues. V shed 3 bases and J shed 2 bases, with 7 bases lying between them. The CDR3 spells CASSGTNTDTQYF. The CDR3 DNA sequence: TGTGCCAGCAGCGGAACAAACACAGATACGCAGTATTTT.

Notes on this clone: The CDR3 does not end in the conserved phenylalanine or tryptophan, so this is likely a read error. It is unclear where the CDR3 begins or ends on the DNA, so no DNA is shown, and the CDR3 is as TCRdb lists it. The CDR3 sequence is CASSQSPSTLL. The rearrangement uses TRBV23-1 and TRBJ2-3; the table's D call, TRBD2, has no DNA check behind it. TRBV23-1 counts as an open reading frame of uncertain function. The CDR3 spans 11 residues, counting both ends.

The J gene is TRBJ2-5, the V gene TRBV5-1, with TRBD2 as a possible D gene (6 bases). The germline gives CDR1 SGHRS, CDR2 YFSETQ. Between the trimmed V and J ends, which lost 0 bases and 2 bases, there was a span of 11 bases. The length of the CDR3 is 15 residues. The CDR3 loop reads CASSLGLTSQETQYF. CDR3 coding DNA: TGCGCCAGCAGCTTGGGGCTGACTAGTCAAGAGACCCAGTACTTC.

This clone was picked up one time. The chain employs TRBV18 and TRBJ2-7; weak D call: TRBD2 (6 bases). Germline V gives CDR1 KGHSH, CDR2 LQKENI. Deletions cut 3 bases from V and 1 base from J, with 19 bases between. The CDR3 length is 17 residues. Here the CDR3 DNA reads TGTGCCAGCTCACCGCCCGGAGCGCTAGCGAGGTCCTACGAGCAGTACTTC. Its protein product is CASSPPGALARSYEQYF.